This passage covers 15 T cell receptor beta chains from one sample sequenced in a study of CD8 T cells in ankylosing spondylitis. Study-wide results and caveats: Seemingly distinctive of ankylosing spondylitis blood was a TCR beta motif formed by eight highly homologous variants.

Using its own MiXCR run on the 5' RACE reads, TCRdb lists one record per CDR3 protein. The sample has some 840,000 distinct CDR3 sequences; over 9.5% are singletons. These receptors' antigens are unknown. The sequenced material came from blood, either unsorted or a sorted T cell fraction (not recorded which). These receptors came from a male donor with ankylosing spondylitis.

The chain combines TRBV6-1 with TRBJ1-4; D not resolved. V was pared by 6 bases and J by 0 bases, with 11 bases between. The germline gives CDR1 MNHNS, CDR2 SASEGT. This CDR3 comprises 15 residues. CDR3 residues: CASSRDGATNEKLFF. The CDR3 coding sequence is TGTGCCAGCAGCCGTGACGGAGCAACTAATGAAAAACTGTTTTTT.

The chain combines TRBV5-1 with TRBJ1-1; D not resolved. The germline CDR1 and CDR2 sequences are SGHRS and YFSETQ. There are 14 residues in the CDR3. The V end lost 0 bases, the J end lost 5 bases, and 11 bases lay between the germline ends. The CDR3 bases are TGCGCCAGCAGCTTGGGCTTAGAAGGTACTGAAGCTTTCTTT. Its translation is CASSLGLEGTEAFF.

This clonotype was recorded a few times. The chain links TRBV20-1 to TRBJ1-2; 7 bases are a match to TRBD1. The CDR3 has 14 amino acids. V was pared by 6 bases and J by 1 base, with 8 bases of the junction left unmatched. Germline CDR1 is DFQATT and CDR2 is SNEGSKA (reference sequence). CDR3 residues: CSARDRKINYGYTF. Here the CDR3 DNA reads TGCAGTGCCAGGGACAGAAAAATTAACTATGGCTACACCTTC.

CDR3 amino acids: CASLLSGSYEQYF. DNA of the CDR3: TGTGCCAGCCTCTTATCGGGATCCTACGAGCAGTACTTC. The chain uses TRBV6-2 or TRBV6-3 and TRBJ2-7; D is possibly TRBD2 (5 bases). Germline CDR1 and CDR2: MNHEY and SVGEGT. The CDR3 extends over 13 amino acids. V lost 8 bases and J lost 1, with 12 bases in between.

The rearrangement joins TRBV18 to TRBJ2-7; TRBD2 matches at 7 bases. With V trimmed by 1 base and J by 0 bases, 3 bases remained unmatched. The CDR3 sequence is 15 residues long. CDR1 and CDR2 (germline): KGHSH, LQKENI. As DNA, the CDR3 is TGTGCCAGCTCACCACGCCGGACTAGCTCCTACGAGCAGTACTTC. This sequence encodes CASSPRRTSSYEQYF.

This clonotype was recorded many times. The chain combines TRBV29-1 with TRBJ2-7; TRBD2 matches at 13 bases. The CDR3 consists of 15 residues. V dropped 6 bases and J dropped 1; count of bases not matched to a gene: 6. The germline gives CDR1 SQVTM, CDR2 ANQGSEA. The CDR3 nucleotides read TGCAGCGTCTCCGGGACTAGCGGGGAATCCTACGAGCAGTACTTC. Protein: CSVSGTSGESYEQYF.

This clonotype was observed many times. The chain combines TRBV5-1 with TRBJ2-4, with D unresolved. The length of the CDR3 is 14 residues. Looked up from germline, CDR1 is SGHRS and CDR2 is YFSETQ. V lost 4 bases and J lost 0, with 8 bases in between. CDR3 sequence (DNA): TGCGCCAGCAGCCCCAGTTTAGCCAAAAACATTCAGTACTTC. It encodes CASSPSLAKNIQYF.

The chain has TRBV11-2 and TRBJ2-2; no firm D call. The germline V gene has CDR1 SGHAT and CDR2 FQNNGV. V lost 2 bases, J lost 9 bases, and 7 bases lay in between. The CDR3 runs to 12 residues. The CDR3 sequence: CASSLLKRELFF. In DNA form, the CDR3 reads TGTGCCAGCAGCTTACTGAAAAGGGAGCTGTTTTTT.

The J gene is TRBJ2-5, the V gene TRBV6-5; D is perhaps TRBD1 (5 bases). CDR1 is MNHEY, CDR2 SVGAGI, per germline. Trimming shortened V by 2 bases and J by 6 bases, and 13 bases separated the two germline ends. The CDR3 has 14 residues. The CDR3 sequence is CASSYEWGSQTQYF. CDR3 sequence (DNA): TGTGCCAGCAGTTACGAGTGGGGCTCCCAGACCCAGTACTTC.

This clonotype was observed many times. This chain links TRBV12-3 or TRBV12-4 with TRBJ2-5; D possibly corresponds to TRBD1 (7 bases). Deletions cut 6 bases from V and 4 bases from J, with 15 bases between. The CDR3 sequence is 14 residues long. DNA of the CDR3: TGTGCCAGCAGAGAGACAGGGCGGGGAGAGACCCAGTACTTC. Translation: CASRETGRGETQYF.

The CDR3: CASRVQISGGKLFF. The CDR3 nucleotides are TGTGCCAGCAGAGTCCAAATCTCGGGAGGGAAACTGTTTTTT. The J gene is TRBJ1-4, the V gene TRBV7-9; D gene uncertain. V shed 6 bases and J shed 11 bases, with 19 bases lying between them. The CDR3 sequence is 14 residues long. Germline V gene lookup returns CDR1 SEHNR and CDR2 FQNEAQ (reference sequence).

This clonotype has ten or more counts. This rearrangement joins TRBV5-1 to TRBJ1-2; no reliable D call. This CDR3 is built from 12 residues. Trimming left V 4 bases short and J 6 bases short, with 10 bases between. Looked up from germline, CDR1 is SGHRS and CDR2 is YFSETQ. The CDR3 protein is CASSPGFDGYTF. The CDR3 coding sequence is TGCGCCAGCAGCCCCGGGTTTGATGGCTACACCTTC.

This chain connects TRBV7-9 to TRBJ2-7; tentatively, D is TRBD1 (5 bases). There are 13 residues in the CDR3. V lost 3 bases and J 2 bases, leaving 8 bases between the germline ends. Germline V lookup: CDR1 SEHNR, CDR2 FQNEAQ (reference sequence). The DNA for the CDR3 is TGTGCCAGCAGCTTCGCGACAGCCTACGAGCAGTACTTC. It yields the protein CASSFATAYEQYF.

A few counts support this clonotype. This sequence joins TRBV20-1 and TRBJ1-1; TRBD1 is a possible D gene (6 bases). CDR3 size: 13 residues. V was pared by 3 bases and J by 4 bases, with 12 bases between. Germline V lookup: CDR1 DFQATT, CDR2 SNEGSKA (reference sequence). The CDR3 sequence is CSASGGLVTEAFF. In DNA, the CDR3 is TGCAGTGCTAGCGGGGGGCTTGTCACTGAAGCTTTCTTT.

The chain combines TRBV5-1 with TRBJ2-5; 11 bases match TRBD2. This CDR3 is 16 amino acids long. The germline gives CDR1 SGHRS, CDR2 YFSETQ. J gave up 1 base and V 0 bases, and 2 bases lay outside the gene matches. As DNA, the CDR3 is TGCGCCAGCAGCTTGGGACTAGCGGGACTCCAAGAGACCCAGTACTTC. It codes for CASSLGLAGLQETQYF. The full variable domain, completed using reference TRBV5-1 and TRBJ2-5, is KAGVTQTPRYLIKTRGQQVTLSCSPISGHRSVSWYQQTPGQGLQFLFEYFSETQRNKGNFPGRFSGRQFSNSRSEMNVSTLELGDSALYLCASSLGLAGLQETQYFGPGTRLLVL.